This T cell receptor (beta chain) was captured by sequencing in a study of cytotoxic CD8 clonotypes in ibrutinib-treated CLL. Study-level information: Included were 11 to 12 relapsed/refractory and about 15 treatment-naive patients, of whom around 17 were IGHV unmutated.

Germline CDR1 LGHNT, CDR2 FRNRAP. Deletions cut 0 bases from V and 9 bases from J, with 8 bases between. The CDR3 spans 12 residues. Points on this clone: Its cognate antigen is unknown.

Measured with immunoSEQ multiplex PCR; TCRdb has only the in-frame clones, and not every one. The profile covers over 250,000 clones, with roughly 76% appearing a single time and about 5.3% taken by the ten largest. Findings of the study overall: Clonality rose at ibrutinib response, held steady in sustained remission, and fell toward baseline at progression.

The TCR comes from a human donor with chronic lymphocytic leukemia. The sequencing used PBMCs, collected at disease progression, from a patient treated with ibrutinib. The rearrangement links TRBV12-5 to TRBJ1-2; the D gene is possibly TRBD1 (5 bases). CDR3 protein: CASGLVEGRYTF. The CDR3 region has the DNA TGTGCTAGTGGTTTGGTGGAGGGGCGCTACACCTTC.